Each of the 10 T cell receptor beta chains below was sequenced from the same sample in a study of radiation and T cells in renal cell carcinoma. Time point indicated: blood 2 weeks post-SBRT. Regarding treatment: 15 Gy SBRT to primary tumor, nephrectomy 4 weeks later. The table came from immunoSEQ multiplex PCR; TCRdb's copy has only in-frame clones and leaves some out. Of about 130,000 clones listed, more than 70% are singletons. The sample consisted of blood, taken from a patient whose treatment included radiotherapy and nephrectomy. The origin of the receptors is a woman in her 70s with renal cell carcinoma.

The rearrangement joins TRBV19 to TRBJ2-1; D may be TRBD1 (5 bases). This CDR3 spans 13 amino acids. Germline CDR1 is LNHDA and CDR2 is SQIVND (reference sequence). V lost 6 bases and J lost 5, with 11 bases in between. The CDR3 region has the DNA TGTGCCAGTAGCAGACAGACCGACAATGAGCAGTTCTTC. Translated, it gives CASSRQTDNEQFF.

The V and J genes are TRBV11-3 and TRBJ1-1; 7 positions agree with TRBD1. Losses at the gene ends were 5 bases for V and 7 bases for J; bases not matched to a gene: 7. The CDR3 runs 13 residues. Per the germline V gene, CDR1 is SGHNT and CDR2 is YENEEA. CDR3 in DNA: TGTGCCAGCAGCCCTACTCCAGGGGGTGAAGCTTTCTTT. Translating gives CASSPTPGGEAFF.

The CDR3 nucleotides are TGCGCCAGCAGCCAAGATGGGGACTATGGCTACACCTTC. Encoded protein: CASSQDGDYGYTF. The gene calls are TRBV4-1 and TRBJ1-2; D gene uncertain. CDR3 length: 13 amino acids. Trimming removed 0 bases at V and 3 bases at J, with 5 bases between. Germline V CDR1 and CDR2: MGHRA, YSYEKL.

The chain couples TRBV6-5 to TRBJ2-1; D unresolved. V was clipped by 0 bases and J by 0 bases, with 9 bases between them. The CDR3 has 16 residues. Looked up from germline, CDR1 is MNHEY and CDR2 is SVGAGI. The DNA for the CDR3 is TGTGCCAGCAGTTACTCCAGGACCAGCTCCTACAATGAGCAGTTCTTC. Its translation: CASSYSRTSSYNEQFF.

The chain joins TRBV2 to TRBJ2-7; 9 bases agree with TRBD2. Trimming took 6 bases from V and 0 from J; bases not matched to a gene: 9. Germline CDR1 SNHLY, CDR2 FYNNEI. The CDR3 has 16 residues. CDR3 nucleotide sequence: TGTGCCAGCAGAGGGTTTAGCGGGGGTTCCTCCTACGAGCAGTACTTC. Its translation is CASRGFSGGSSYEQYF.

The sample holds one count of this clone. The V and J genes are TRBV27 and TRBJ1-1, with TRBD1 identical over 8 bases. This CDR3 has 15 amino acids. Germline V gives CDR1 MNHEY, CDR2 SMNVEV (reference sequence). J was trimmed by 4 bases and V by 1 base; bases with no gene match: 5. CDR3 in amino acids: CASSLFQGALTEAFF. For the CDR3, the DNA is TGTGCCAGCAGTTTATTCCAGGGGGCGCTCACTGAAGCTTTCTTT.

This chain connects TRBV11-2 to TRBJ2-3; the match to TRBD2 covers 8 bases. This CDR3 has 15 amino acids. With 2 bases clipped from V and 4 bases from J, the junction kept 5 bases outside the gene matches. CDR1 and CDR2 from the germline V gene are SGHAT and FQNNGV. CDR3 loop: CASSLRGGSPDTQYF. The CDR3 DNA sequence: TGTGCCAGCAGCTTACGGGGGGGTTCCCCAGATACGCAGTATTTT.

The chain carries TRBV7-2 and TRBJ2-3; 11 positions agree with TRBD2. Unmatched junction bases numbered 5, after V lost 4 bases and J lost 2 bases. This CDR3 is 16 amino acids long. In germline, CDR1 is SGHTA, CDR2 FQGNSA. CDR3 DNA sequence: TGTGCCAGCAGCTCCCGGACTAGCGGGTTCACAGATACGCAGTATTTT. This encodes CASSSRTSGFTDTQYF.

This chain connects TRBV30 to TRBJ2-1, with 11 bases that match TRBD2. The J segment lost 9 bases and the V segment lost 0 bases, leaving 10 bases of the junction unmatched. Germline values: CDR1 GTSNPN, CDR2 SVGIG (reference sequence). The CDR3 sequence is 16 residues long. CDR3 amino acids: CAWSVRVAGGPSEQFF. CDR3 nucleotide sequence: TGTGCCTGGAGTGTACGAGTAGCGGGGGGGCCGAGTGAGCAGTTCTTC.

V usage is TRBV27 and J usage is TRBJ2-5, with 13 nucleotides matching TRBD2. This CDR3 region has 15 residues. In germline, CDR1 is MNHEY, CDR2 SMNVEV (reference sequence). With 5 bases clipped from V and 5 bases from J, the junction kept 5 bases outside the gene matches. CDR3 DNA: TGTGCCAGCAGTGCGACTAGCGGGGGGTCGGAGACCCAGTACTTC. Encoded protein: CASSATSGGSETQYF.